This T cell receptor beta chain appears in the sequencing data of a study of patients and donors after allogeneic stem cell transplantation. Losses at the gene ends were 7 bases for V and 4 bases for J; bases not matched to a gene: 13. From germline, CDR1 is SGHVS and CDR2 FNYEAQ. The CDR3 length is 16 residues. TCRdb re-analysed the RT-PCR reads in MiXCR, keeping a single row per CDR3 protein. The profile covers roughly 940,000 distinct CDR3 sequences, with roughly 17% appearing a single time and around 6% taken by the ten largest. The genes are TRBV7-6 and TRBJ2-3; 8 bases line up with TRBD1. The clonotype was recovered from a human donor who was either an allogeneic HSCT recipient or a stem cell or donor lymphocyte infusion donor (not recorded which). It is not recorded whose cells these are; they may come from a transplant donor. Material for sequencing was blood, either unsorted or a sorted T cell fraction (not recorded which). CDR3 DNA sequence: TGTGCCAGCACCGGTTGGAGGACAGGGAGGCCAGATACGCAGTATTTT. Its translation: CASTGWRTGRPDTQYF.